This T cell receptor beta chain was sequenced during a study of cytomegalovirus exposure and HLA in healthy donors. Of note for this clone: Its antigen remains unknown.

The CDR3 covers 15 residues. J gave up 4 bases and V 5 bases, and 10 bases lay outside the gene matches. Germline assignment: CDR1 LNHDA and CDR2 SQIVND (reference sequence). PCR employed 60 Vbeta and 13 Jbeta primers. Repertoires were generated with immunoSEQ multiplex PCR, while TCRdb's copy carries only in-frame clones and drops some. The sample lists approximately 220,000 clones, more than 65% occurring once. Overall study results and limits: Cytomegalovirus status was reportedly diagnosed by the classifier with high sensitivity and specificity.

Sequenced sample: PBMCs. The chain links TRBV19 to TRBJ1-1; TRBD1 matches at 7 bases. This receptor was taken from a man aged 18 to 29 in good health and CMV-seronegative. CDR3 DNA sequence: TGTGCCAGTAGTGCCATCGACAGGGTTTCCACTGAAGCTTTCTTT. As protein: CASSAIDRVSTEAFF.